A selection of T cell receptor beta chains follows, all from one sample in a study of blood T cell repertoires in COVID-19. The method was immunoSEQ multiplex PCR; TCRdb's version includes in-frame clones alone and lacks a portion of them. Here the sample spans 89,000 or so clones, around 85% being singletons. The sample consisted of peripheral blood. The source of these receptors is a man older than 75 with acute or convalescent COVID-19. The CDR3 runs from the conserved cysteine through the conserved F or W. Each record gives: V gene, clone size, J gene, CDR3 protein. Expanded clones are given a class, and other clones once, few, many or no size at all.

TRBV7-6	.	TRBJ2-3	CASSFFLGGSSQSSTDTQYF
TRBV27	few	TRBJ2-1	CASRGLAGVHEQFF
TRBV7-6	.	TRBJ2-1	CASSFSGTQSDEQFF
TRBV5-1	.	TRBJ2-1	CASSSRGNNEQFF
TRBV5-1	once	TRBJ1-2	CASSSQRQGNYGYTF
TRBV28	.	TRBJ1-6	CASSSNSPLHF
TRBV14	.	TRBJ1-1	CASSRRTGRDTEAFF
TRBV30	.	TRBJ2-5	CAWGLGGLETQYF
TRBV6-5	.	TRBJ2-1	CASRRRQYNEQFF
TRBV19	.	TRBJ1-1	CASSIMRETEAFF
TRBV11-3	.	TRBJ2-1	CASSLYGGSEQFF
TRBV19	.	TRBJ2-7	CASSKGPGQSSYEQYF
TRBV7-7	.	TRBJ2-3	CASSPGGWTSGTDTQYF
TRBV18	.	TRBJ1-5	CASGLGTGTNQPQHF
TRBV28	.	TRBJ2-7	CASSSGGGPYEQYF
TRBV28	.	TRBJ2-5	CASSRTGGAKQETQYF
TRBV5-5	.	TRBJ2-2	CASRRGFALGDTGELFF
TRBV2	.	TRBJ2-5	CASSEAGQGAETQYF
TRBV9	.	TRBJ1-6	CASSAESGGRALHF
TRBV9	.	TRBJ1-1	CASSGQTALNTEAFF
TRBV6-2/TRBV6-3	.	TRBJ1-1	CASSKLQGMNTEAFF
TRBV11-2	.	TRBJ2-7	CASSPGGEQYF
TRBV18	.	TRBJ2-7	CASSLYDSSEQYF
TRBV5-4	.	TRBJ2-7	CASSSPSGLSSYEQYF
TRBV7-9	.	TRBJ1-2	CASSLGQAFAGGYTF
TRBV25-1	.	TRBJ1-2	CASSEYPPGALGGYTF
TRBV19	.	TRBJ2-1	CASSFSGRYNEQFF
TRBV18	.	TRBJ2-3	CASSPTGTSADTQYF
TRBV18	.	TRBJ1-2	CASSPRDTLGQGSYGYTF
TRBV5-1	once	TRBJ2-7	CASSPYVGDRVYEQYF
TRBV7-3	.	TRBJ1-2	CASSLRDSKYGYTF
TRBV9	.	TRBJ1-3	CASSLTGFSGNTIYF
TRBV5-6	.	TRBJ1-1	CASSPGTGDVSTEAFF
TRBV30	.	TRBJ1-2	CAWGGTGSYGYTF
TRBV13	.	TRBJ1-6	CASSSQGGHNSPLHF